This entry describes one T cell receptor (beta chain). Its matching antigen is unknown. Relative to the germline gene, one junction end is altered; a read error may explain this. The data originate from a study of cytomegalovirus exposure and HLA in healthy donors. PCR involved 60 Vbeta and 13 Jbeta primers. The protocol was immunoSEQ multiplex PCR, while the TCRdb copy is restricted to in-frame clones and leaves out a portion. The sample lists fewer than 200,000 clones; roughly 87% were seen once. General study points: Cytomegalovirus status was reportedly diagnosed by the classifier with high specificity and sensitivity. TCR beta sequences reportedly predicted the HLA-A and HLA-B alleles of most subjects accurately.

Sequenced sample: PBMCs. The receptor was isolated from a man aged 45-65 years in good health and CMV-seronegative.

CDR3 sequence: CASSEPRQAAYEQYF. The CDR3 DNA is TGTGCTAGCAGCGAACCCCGGCAGGCCGCCTACGAGCAGTACTTC. The J gene is TRBJ2-5, the V gene TRBV7-7; D is unclear. TRBJ2-7 explains the end of the DNA better; the J call may be wrong. This CDR3 has 15 residues. Per the germline V gene, CDR1 is SSHAT and CDR2 is FNYEAQ (reference sequence).